Shown below are 8 T cell receptor beta chains from a single sample sequenced in a study of blood T cells in healthy people across ages. Using a J-beta primer mix together with a sample-barcoded 5' primer, a second PCR was run for roughly 6 to 11 cycles. Each CDR3 protein gets one entry after TCRdb re-called the 5' RACE reads with MiXCR. The top ten clones hold under 9.5% of a sample with fewer than 800,000 distinct CDR3 sequences, roughly 25% of them seen once. The data were also submitted as part of a second study, on T cells of mothers and their children.

The sample consisted of blood. The receptors were sampled from a boy between 5 and 17 years old in good health.

This clonotype appeared a few times. This sequence joins TRBV9 and TRBJ2-1; 9 positions agree with TRBD1. The end of the DNA fits TRBJ2-5 better, so the J call may be wrong. The CDR3 contains 15 residues. CDR1 is SGDLS, CDR2 YYNGEE, per germline. CDR3 loop: CASSAPGQGGETQYF. DNA for the CDR3: TGTGCCAGCAGCGCCCCGGGACAGGGAGGGGAGACCCAGTACTTC.

A few counts support this clonotype. This chain connects TRBV7-2 to TRBJ1-4, with D perhaps TRBD1 (6 bases). The CDR3 has 15 residues. Germline CDR1 and CDR2: SGHTA and FQGNSA. The V end was cut by 5 bases, the J end by 8 bases, with 18 bases between. CDR3 sequence (DNA): TGTGCCAGCAGCCCCCGGACAGCGCCTGACGAAAAACTGTTTTTT. Translation: CASSPRTAPDEKLFF.

The genes are TRBV7-9 and TRBJ1-1, with D perhaps TRBD1 (6 bases). Trimming shortened V by 6 bases and J by 0 bases, and 26 bases separated the two germline ends. Germline V gene data show CDR1 as SEHNR and CDR2 as FQNEAQ (reference sequence). The CDR3 contains 19 residues. CDR3 DNA: TGTGCCAGCAGTGCCTCGAATACTAACAGGGACCCCTTGAACACTGAAGCTTTCTTT. Translated: CASSASNTNRDPLNTEAFF.

This clonotype was counted a few times. This chain uses TRBV24-1 with TRBJ2-5, with D possibly being TRBD1 (6 bases). TRBJ2-1 matches the DNA end more closely, so the J call is doubtful. The germline gives CDR1 KGHDR, CDR2 SFDVKD. The CDR3 runs 17 residues. CDR3 in DNA: TGTGCCACCAGTCCGACCAACAGGGTCGTTCCCTACAATGAGCAGTTCTTC. Its protein product is CATSPTNRVVPYNEQFF.

The chain joins TRBV28 to TRBJ2-3; 7 bases are a match to TRBD2. The ends lost 2 bases at V and 8 bases at J; junction bases unmatched: 13. CDR1 and CDR2 from the germline V gene are MDHEN and SYDVKM. CDR3 length equals 16 residues. The CDR3 DNA reads TGTGCCAGCAGTTTAGAGGGGCTAGCGGACCCTCTTACGCAGTATTTT. Residues: CASSLEGLADPLTQYF.

This chain connects TRBV12-3 or TRBV12-4 to TRBJ1-5; D not certain. The germline V and J ends were trimmed by 3 bases and 5 bases, with 8 bases remaining between them. CDR3 length equals 13 residues. The CDR3 nucleotides are TGTGCCAGCAGTTTCTCGGGAGATCAGCCCCAGCATTTT. Translation gives CASSFSGDQPQHF.

The chain uses TRBV12-5 and TRBJ1-5; 10 nucleotides align to TRBD1. The V gene's germline CDR1 is LGHNT and CDR2 FRNRAP. This CDR3 contains 17 residues. V lost 1 base, J lost 6 bases, and 9 bases stayed unmatched. CDR3 nucleotide sequence: TGTGCTAGTGGTTTGGAAAGGGGGACAGGGGCAGGTCAGCCCCAGCATTTT. Its translation: CASGLERGTGAGQPQHF.

This clonotype was detected a few times. The chain combines TRBV29-1 with TRBJ2-2; D gene unclear. This CDR3 is 13 amino acids long. From germline, CDR1 is SQVTM and CDR2 ANQGSEA. Trimming pared 7 bases from V and 0 bases from J, leaving 9 bases between. The CDR3 spells CSAADANTGELFF. For the CDR3, the DNA is TGCAGCGCCGCGGACGCGAACACCGGGGAGCTGTTTTTT.